This TCR beta chain is drawn from a study of chemoradiotherapy in HPV16-positive cancers. Overall study context: Candidate HPV-specific T-cell clones and common TCR motifs came from functional assays in a couple of HPV16-positive patients. Overall study findings and caveats: Non-HPV-specific T cells did not expand in tumors during treatment, whereas candidate HPV-specific clones and E7-related motifs did. Functional assays defining HPV-specific T cells used only a couple of HPV16-positive patients.

The CDR3 totals 14 residues. V lost 0 bases and J 0 bases, leaving 2 bases between the germline ends. The V gene's germline CDR1 is SGHTA and CDR2 FQGTGA. With regard to this clone: Its antigen remains unknown.

Sequenced by immunoSEQ multiplex PCR; TCRdb stores in-frame clones only, minus some. Seen here are approximately 12,000 clones, less than 80% observed once, and the top ten hold 7% to 10%. The biological material was taken from a patient who underwent chemoradiotherapy. The origin of this receptor is a human donor with HPV-associated anogenital cancer. V gene TRBV7-3 combines with J gene TRBJ2-2; no firm D call. This CDR3 reads CASSLTANTGELFF. CDR3 in DNA: TGTGCCAGCAGCTTAACGGCGAACACCGGGGAGCTGTTTTTT.